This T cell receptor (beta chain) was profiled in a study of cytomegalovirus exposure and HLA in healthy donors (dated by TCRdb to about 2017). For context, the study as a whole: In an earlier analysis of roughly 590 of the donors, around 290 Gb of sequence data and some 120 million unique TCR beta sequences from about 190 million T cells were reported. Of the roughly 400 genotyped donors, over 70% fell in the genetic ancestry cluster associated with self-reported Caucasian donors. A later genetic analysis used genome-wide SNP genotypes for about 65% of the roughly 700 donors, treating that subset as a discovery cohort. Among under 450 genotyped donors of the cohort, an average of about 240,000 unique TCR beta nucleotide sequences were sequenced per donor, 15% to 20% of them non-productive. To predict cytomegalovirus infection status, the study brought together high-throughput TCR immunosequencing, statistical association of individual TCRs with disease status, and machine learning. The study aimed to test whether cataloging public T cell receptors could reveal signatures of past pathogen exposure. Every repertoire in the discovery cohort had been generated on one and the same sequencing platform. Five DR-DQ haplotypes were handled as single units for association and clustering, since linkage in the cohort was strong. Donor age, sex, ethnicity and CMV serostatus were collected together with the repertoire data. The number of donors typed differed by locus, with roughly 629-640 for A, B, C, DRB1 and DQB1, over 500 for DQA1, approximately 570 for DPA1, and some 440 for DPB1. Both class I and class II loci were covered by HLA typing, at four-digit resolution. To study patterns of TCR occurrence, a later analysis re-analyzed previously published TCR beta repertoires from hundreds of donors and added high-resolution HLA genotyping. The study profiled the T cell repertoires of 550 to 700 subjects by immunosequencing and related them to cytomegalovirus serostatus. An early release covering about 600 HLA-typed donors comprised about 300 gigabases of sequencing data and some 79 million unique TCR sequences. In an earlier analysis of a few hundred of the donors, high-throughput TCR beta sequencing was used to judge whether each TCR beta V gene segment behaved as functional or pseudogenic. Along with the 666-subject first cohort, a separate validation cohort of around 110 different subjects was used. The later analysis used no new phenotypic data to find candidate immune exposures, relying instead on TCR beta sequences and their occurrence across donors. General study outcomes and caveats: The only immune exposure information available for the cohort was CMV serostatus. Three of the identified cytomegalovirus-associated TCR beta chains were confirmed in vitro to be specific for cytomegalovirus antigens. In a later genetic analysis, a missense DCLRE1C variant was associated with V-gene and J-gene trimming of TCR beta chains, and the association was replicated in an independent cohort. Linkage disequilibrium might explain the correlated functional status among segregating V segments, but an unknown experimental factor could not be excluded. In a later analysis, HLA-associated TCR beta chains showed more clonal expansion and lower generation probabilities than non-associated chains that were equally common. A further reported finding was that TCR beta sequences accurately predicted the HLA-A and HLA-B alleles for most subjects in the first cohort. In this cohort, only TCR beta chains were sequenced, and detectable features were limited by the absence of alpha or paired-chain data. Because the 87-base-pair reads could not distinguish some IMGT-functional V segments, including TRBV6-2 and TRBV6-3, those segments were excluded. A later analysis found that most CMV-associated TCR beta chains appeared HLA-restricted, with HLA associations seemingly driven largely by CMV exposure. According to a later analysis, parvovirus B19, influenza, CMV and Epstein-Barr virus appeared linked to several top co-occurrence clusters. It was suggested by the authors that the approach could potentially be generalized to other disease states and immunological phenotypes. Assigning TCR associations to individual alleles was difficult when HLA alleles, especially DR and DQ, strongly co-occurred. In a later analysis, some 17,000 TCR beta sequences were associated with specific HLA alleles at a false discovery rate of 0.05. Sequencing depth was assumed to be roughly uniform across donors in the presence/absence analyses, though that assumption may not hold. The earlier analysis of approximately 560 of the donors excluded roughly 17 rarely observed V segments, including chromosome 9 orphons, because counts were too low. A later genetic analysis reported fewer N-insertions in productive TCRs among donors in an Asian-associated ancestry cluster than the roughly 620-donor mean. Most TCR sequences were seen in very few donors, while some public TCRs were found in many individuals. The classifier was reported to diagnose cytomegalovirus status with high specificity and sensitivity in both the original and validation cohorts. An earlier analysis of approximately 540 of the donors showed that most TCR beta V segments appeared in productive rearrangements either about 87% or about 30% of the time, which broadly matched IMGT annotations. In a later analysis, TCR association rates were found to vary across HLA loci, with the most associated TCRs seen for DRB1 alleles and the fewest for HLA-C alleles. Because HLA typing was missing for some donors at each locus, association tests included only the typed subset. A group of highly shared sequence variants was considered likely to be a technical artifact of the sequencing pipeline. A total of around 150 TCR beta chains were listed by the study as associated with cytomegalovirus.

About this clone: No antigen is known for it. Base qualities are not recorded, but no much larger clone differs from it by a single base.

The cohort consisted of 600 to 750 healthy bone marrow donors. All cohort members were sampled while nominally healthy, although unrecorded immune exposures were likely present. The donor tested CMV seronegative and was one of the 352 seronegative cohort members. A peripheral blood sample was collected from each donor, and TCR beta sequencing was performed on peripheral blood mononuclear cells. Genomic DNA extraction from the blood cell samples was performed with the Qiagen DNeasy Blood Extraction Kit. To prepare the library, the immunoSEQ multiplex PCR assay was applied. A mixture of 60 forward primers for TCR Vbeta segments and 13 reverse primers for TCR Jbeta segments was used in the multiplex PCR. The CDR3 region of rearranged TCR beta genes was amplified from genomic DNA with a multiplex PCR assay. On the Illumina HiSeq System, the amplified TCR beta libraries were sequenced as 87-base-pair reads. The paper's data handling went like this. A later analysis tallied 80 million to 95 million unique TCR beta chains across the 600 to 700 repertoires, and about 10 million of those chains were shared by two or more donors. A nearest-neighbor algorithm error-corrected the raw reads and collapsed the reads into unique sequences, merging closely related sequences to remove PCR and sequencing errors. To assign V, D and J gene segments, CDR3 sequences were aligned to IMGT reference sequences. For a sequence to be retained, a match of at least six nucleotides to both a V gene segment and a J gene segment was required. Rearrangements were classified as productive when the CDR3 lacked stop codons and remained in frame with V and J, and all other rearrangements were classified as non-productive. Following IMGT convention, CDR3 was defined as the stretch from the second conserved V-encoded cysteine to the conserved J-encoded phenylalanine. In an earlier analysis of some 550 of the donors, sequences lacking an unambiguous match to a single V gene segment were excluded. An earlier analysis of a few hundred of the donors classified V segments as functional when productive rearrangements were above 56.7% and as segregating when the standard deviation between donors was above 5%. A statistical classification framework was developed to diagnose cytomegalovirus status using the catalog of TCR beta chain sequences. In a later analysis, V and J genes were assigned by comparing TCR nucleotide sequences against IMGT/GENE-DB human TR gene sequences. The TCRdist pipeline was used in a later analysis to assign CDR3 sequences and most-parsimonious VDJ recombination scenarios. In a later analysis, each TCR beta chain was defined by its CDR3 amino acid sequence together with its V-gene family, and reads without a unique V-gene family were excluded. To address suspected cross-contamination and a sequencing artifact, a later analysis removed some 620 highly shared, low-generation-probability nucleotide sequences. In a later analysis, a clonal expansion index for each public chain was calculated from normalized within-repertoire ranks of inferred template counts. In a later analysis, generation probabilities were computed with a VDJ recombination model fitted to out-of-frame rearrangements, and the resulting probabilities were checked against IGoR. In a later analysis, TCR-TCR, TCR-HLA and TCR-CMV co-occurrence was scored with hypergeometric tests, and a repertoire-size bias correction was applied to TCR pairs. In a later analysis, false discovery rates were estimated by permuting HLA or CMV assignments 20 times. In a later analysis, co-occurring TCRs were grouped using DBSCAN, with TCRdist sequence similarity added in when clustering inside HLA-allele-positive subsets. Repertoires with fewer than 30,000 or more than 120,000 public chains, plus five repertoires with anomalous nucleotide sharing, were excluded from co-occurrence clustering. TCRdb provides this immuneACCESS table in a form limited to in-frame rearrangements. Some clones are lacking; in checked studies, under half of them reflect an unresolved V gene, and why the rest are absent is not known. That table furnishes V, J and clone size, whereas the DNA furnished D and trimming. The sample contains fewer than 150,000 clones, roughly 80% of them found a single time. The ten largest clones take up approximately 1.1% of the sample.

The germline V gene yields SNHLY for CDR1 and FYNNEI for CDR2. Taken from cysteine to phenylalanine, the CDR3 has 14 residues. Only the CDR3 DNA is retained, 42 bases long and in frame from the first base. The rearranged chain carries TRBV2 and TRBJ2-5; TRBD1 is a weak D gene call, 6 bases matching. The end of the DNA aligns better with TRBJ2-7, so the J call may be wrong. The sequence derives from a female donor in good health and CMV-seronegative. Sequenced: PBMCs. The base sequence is TGTGCCAGCAGAGACACAGGGCTCGCCTACGAGCAGTACTTC. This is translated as CASRDTGLAYEQYF.